The 20 T cell receptor beta chains below come from one sample, sequenced in a study of identical twins. TCRdb recomputed calls from the 5' RACE reads with MiXCR, one row per CDR3 protein. This table has some 1,600,000 distinct CDR3 sequences, about 31% appearing once. Sequenced sample: cord blood. The receptors derive from a newborn girl in good health.

J is TRBJ1-1 and V is TRBV7-2; D is undetermined. The V end lost 1 base, the J end lost 2 bases, and 8 bases lay between the germline ends. CDR1 SGHTA and CDR2 FQGNSA come from the germline V gene. This CDR3 contains 14 residues. As DNA, the CDR3 is TGTGCCAGCAGCTTAGTAATGGGTAACACTGAAGCTTTCTTT. Amino acid sequence: CASSLVMGNTEAFF.

V usage is TRBV24-1 and J usage is TRBJ2-1, with 7 bases matching TRBD2. V gave up 0 bases and J gave up 7 bases; unmatched junction bases: 8. This CDR3 has 16 amino acids. Looked up from germline, CDR1 is KGHDR and CDR2 is SFDVKD. The CDR3 sequence: CATSDLGAGAGNEQFF. CDR3 DNA: TGTGCCACCAGTGATTTGGGGGCGGGAGCTGGGAATGAGCAGTTCTTC.

The V gene is TRBV10-3, the J gene TRBJ2-7; 10 positions match TRBD1. Germline V lookup: CDR1 ENHRY, CDR2 SYGVKD. With V trimmed by 1 base and J by 4 bases, 4 bases remained unmatched. The CDR3 has 15 amino acids. The CDR3 nucleotides read TGTGCCATCAGTGAGTTGACAGGGGGCCCGTACGAGCAGTACTTC. Translated: CAISELTGGPYEQYF.

The chain has TRBV6-2 or TRBV6-3 and TRBJ2-2, with 7 bases aligning to TRBD2. V trimming: 6 bases; J trimming: 5 bases; junction bases outside the gene matches: 6. This CDR3 has 14 amino acids. Germline-derived CDR1 and CDR2 are MNHEY and SVGEGT. This CDR3 is CASRPAGWTGELFF. The CDR3 DNA follows: TGTGCCAGCAGACCAGCGGGATGGACCGGGGAGCTGTTTTTT.

Worth noting for this clonotype: A much larger clone is a single base away; this may be a read error. CDR3 region: CASSELLYEQYF. The CDR3 nucleotides read TGTGCCAGCAGTGAACTCCTCTACGAGCAGTACTTC. This rearrangement joins TRBV6-1 to TRBJ2-7; D is undetermined. CDR3 size: 12 residues. V was trimmed by 2 bases and J by 3 bases, leaving 5 bases between them. Germline values: CDR1 MNHNS, CDR2 SASEGT.

V gene TRBV12-3 or TRBV12-4 combines with J gene TRBJ2-6; 7 bases map to TRBD2. The CDR3 length is 14 residues. The trim removed 8 bases at V and 2 bases at J, leaving 3 bases unmatched. CDR3 in amino acids: CASDLAAGANVLTF. The CDR3, as DNA: TGTGCCAGCGACCTAGCGGCTGGGGCCAACGTCCTGACTTTC.

In this sample, this clonotype turned up a few times. The chain joins TRBV20-1 to TRBJ2-3; 8 positions match TRBD1. The V and J ends lost 3 bases and 2 bases, in that order; junction bases with no gene match: 4. Germline CDR1 reads DFQATT; CDR2 reads SNEGSKA (reference sequence). This CDR3 has 14 amino acids. This CDR3 is CSASWDRHTDTQYF. CDR3 sequence (DNA): TGCAGTGCTAGTTGGGACAGGCACACAGATACGCAGTATTTT.

This chain joins TRBV6-6 and TRBJ1-1, with D perhaps TRBD1 (6 bases). CDR3 length: 15 residues. V lost 4 bases and J 5 bases, leaving 17 bases between the germline ends. Germline V lookup: CDR1 MNHNY, CDR2 SVGAGI (reference sequence). CDR3 protein: CASSSRQAEVTEAFF. The CDR3 DNA reads TGTGCCAGCAGTTCACGACAGGCGGAAGTGACTGAAGCTTTCTTT.

As to this clonotype: This may stem from a read error, because a much larger clone lies one nucleotide away. V and J are TRBV5-8 and TRBJ2-4; D is undetermined. The J call is in doubt because the DNA end fits TRBJ2-7 better. Germline lookup yields CDR1 SGHTS and CDR2 YDEGEE. The CDR3 runs 12 residues. DNA for the CDR3: TGTACCAGCAGCTTTAAACCCTACGAGCAGTACTTC. It is translated as CTSSFKPYEQYF.

Turning to this clonotype: One end of the junction does not line up with germline, which may come from a read error. The V call is TRBV12-5, the J call TRBJ2-1; maybe TRBD1 (6 bases). Germline V gives CDR1 LGHNT, CDR2 FRNRAP. The CDR3 covers 18 residues. The CDR3 DNA reads TGTGCTAGTGGTTTGGACTTTGGGGGCCCTCAATCCTACGATGAGCAGTTCTTC. It yields the protein CASGLDFGGPQSYDEQFF.

The chain combines TRBV10-1 with TRBJ1-4; 7 bases fit TRBD1. Germline V gene lookup returns CDR1 WNHNN and CDR2 SYGVQD (reference sequence). This CDR3 has 14 amino acids. V was pared by 3 bases and J by 8 bases, with 6 bases of the junction left unmatched. CDR3 coding DNA: TGCGCCAGCAGTGACAACAGGGGAGGGGAAAAACTGTTTTTT. Translated, it gives CASSDNRGGEKLFF.

The rearrangement links TRBV7-2 to TRBJ1-6; maybe TRBD1 (5 bases). Germline V gene lookup returns CDR1 SGHTA and CDR2 FQGNSA. V was trimmed by 2 bases and J by 0 bases, leaving 11 bases between them. The CDR3 loop spans 17 amino acids. DNA for the CDR3: TGTGCCAGCAGCTTAACCGGGACCGGCTCCTATAATTCACCCCTCCACTTT. Translating gives CASSLTGTGSYNSPLHF.

The chain combines TRBV11-2 with TRBJ2-7, with D possibly being TRBD1 or TRBD2 (5 bases each). This CDR3 is built from 15 residues. Germline assignment: CDR1 SGHAT and CDR2 FQNNGV. V lost 5 bases and J lost 0, with 14 bases in between. The CDR3 nucleotides are TGTGCCAGCAGCCCCCGGGACCCTAGCTCCTACGAGCAGTACTTC. It yields the protein CASSPRDPSSYEQYF.

The V call is TRBV12-3 or TRBV12-4, the J call TRBJ2-1, with D maybe TRBD2 (6 bases). Deletions cut 3 bases from V and 15 bases from J, with 12 bases between. This CDR3 spans 11 amino acids. For the CDR3, the DNA is TGTGCCAGCAGTTTGGGGGGACCGTCGTTCTTC. As protein: CASSLGGPSFF.

This clonotype was found a few times. CDR3 DNA sequence: TGCAGCGTTGAGGGGAGCAAAAACATTCAGTACTTC. The encoded protein is CSVEGSKNIQYF. The J gene is TRBJ2-4, the V gene TRBV29-1; D possibly corresponds to TRBD2 (5 bases). Trimming cost V 3 bases and J 3 bases, with 6 bases left between them. Germline assignment: CDR1 SQVTM and CDR2 ANQGSEA. The CDR3 loop spans 12 amino acids.

V is TRBV7-6 and J is TRBJ2-1, with D perhaps TRBD2 (6 bases). Germline CDR1 SGHVS, CDR2 FNYEAQ. CDR3 length equals 15 residues. V lost 5 bases and J lost 1, with 12 bases in between. CDR3 in DNA: TGTGCCAGCAGCGAAATAGCGGTTTCCTACAATGAGCAGTTCTTC. Its protein product is CASSEIAVSYNEQFF.

The chain carries TRBV12-3 or TRBV12-4 and TRBJ2-1, with TRBD2 as a possible D gene (5 bases). This CDR3 is built from 12 residues. V gave up 5 bases and J gave up 10 bases, with 12 bases separating them. The chain's CDR3 is CASSPPPGEQFF. In nucleotides, the CDR3 is TGTGCCAGCAGTCCACCGCCGGGAGAGCAGTTCTTC.

With regard to this clonotype: Compared with germline, one end of the junction differs, possibly owing to a read error. CDR3 nucleotide sequence: TGTGCCCGGAGCGCAGTATTGGGGCAGTTCTTC. It is translated as CARSAVLGQFF. The rearrangement links TRBV30 to TRBJ2-1, with unresolved D. The CDR3 has 11 residues. Looked up from germline, CDR1 is GTSNPN and CDR2 is SVGIG (reference sequence).

This chain connects TRBV21-1 to TRBJ1-5. TRBV21-1 is deemed a pseudogene. CDR3 length equals 13 residues. This CDR3 reads CASSKVDNQPQHF. In nucleotides, the CDR3 is TGTGCCAGCAGCAAAGTCGACAATCAGCCCCAGCATTTT.

The sample holds a few counts of this clonotype. The chain has TRBV6-6 and TRBJ2-1; TRBD2 aligns across 8 bases. This CDR3 is built from 14 residues. Trimming took 2 bases from V and 9 from J; bases not matched to a gene: 6. Germline CDR1 and CDR2: MNHNY and SVGAGI (reference sequence). The CDR3 DNA sequence: TGTGCCAGCAGTTACCCGGGAGGGGAATCTGAGCAGTTCTTC. It translates to CASSYPGGESEQFF.